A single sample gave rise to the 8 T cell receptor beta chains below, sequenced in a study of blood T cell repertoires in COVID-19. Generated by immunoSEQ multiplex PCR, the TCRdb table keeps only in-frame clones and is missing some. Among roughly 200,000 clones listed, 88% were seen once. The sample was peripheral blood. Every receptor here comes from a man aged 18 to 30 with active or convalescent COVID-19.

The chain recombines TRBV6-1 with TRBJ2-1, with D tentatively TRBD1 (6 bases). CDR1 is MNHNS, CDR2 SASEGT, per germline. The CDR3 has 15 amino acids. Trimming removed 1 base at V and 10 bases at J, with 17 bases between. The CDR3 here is CASSEGQGWSNEQFF. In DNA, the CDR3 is TGTGCCAGCAGTGAAGGGCAGGGGTGGTCGAACGAGCAGTTCTTC.

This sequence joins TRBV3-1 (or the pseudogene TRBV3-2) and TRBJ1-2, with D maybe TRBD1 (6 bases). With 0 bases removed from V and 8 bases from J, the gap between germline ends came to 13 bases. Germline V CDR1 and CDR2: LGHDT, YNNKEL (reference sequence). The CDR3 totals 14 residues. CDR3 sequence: CASSQDTGIGGYTF. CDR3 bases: TGTGCCAGCAGCCAAGACACAGGGATCGGGGGCTACACCTTC.

This CDR3 reads CASSLELAGGVEQYF. The CDR3 DNA follows: TGTGCCAGCAGCTTAGAACTAGCGGGGGGGGTAGAGCAGTACTTC. The chain uses TRBV7-2 and TRBJ2-7; 13 bases line up with TRBD2. The CDR3 spans 15 residues. Per the germline V gene, CDR1 is SGHTA and CDR2 is FQGNSA. Trimming cost V 1 base and J 7 bases; bases outside gene matches: 4.

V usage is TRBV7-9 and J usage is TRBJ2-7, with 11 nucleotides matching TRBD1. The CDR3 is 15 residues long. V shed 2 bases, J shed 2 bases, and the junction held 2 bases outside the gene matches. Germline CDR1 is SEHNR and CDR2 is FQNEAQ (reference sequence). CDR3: CASSLWDRGAYEQYF. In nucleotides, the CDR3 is TGTGCCAGCAGCTTATGGGACAGGGGGGCCTACGAGCAGTACTTC. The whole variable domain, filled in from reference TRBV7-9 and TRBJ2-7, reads DTGVSQNPRHKITKRGQNVTFRCDPISEHNRLYWYRQTLGQGPEFLTYFQNEAQLEKSRLLSDRFSAERPKGSFSTLEIQRTEQGDSAMYLCASSLWDRGAYEQYFGPGTRLTVT.

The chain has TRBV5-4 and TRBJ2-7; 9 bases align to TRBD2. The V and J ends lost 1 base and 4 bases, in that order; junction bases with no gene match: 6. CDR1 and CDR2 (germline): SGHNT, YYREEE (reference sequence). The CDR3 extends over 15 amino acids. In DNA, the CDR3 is TGTGCCAGCAGCTTGAGTAGCGGGAGTCGGTACGAGCAGTACTTC. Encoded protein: CASSLSSGSRYEQYF.

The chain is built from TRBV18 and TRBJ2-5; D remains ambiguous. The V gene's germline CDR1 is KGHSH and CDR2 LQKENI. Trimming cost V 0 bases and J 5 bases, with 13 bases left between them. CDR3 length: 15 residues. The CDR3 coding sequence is TGTGCCAGCTCACCACCGAGCAAACCGAGGGAGACCCAGTACTTC. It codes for CASSPPSKPRETQYF.

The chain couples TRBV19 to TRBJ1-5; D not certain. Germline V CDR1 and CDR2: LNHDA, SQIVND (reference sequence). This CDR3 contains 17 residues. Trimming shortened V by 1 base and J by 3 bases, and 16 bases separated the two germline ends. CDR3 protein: CASSIGADGGLNQPQHF. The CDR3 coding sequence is TGTGCCAGTAGTATAGGGGCAGACGGAGGACTCAATCAGCCCCAGCATTTT.

The CDR3 nucleotides are TGTGCCAGCAGCCAATCAAGGACAGGGTTTATCCACGAGCAGTACTTC. It encodes CASSQSRTGFIHEQYF. The rearrangement links TRBV5-6 to TRBJ2-7; 8 bases align to TRBD1. The V gene's germline CDR1 is SGHDT and CDR2 YYEEEE. The length of the CDR3 is 16 residues. After removal of 4 bases from V and 5 bases from J, the junction contained 14 bases not matched to a gene.